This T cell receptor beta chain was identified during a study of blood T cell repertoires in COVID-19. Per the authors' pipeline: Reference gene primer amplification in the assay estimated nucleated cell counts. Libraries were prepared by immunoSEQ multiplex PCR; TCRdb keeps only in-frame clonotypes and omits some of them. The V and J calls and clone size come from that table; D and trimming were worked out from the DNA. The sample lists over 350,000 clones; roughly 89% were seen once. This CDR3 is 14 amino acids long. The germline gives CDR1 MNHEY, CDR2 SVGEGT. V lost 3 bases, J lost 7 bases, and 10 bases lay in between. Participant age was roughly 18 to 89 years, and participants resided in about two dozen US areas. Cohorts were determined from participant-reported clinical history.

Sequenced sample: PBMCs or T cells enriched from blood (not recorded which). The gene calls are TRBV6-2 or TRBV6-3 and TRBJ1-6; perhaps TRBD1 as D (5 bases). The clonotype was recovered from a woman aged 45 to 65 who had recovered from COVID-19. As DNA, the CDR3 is TGTGCCAGCAGTTATGGGGCCAGCAATTCACCCCTCCACTTT. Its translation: CASSYGASNSPLHF.